This TCR beta chain appears in the sequencing data of a study of OX40 agonist ivuxolimab in advanced cancers. Study-level information: Patients undergoing dose escalation presented with hepatocellular carcinoma, melanoma, renal cell or head and neck cancer. Points from the study as a whole: Clones of CD4+ and CD8+ blood T cells grew by week 6 at doses of 0.1 to 3.0 mg/kg.

The CDR3 is made up of 13 amino acids. Germline V CDR1 and CDR2: SEHNR, FQNEAQ (reference sequence). Trimming removed 5 bases at V and 3 bases at J, with 11 bases between. Sequencing used immunoSEQ multiplex PCR; TCRdb keeps in-frame clones, though not all of them. This sample has around 69,000 clones, with 80% to 90% found just once. In regard to this clone: Antigen specificity is unknown.

The chain links TRBV7-9 to TRBJ2-7; D possibly corresponds to TRBD2 (5 bases). The source material was CD4+ or CD8+ T cells sorted from blood, sampled in a trial of the OX40 agonist ivuxolimab. The source of this sequence is an adult with an advanced solid tumor such as melanoma, head and neck, liver or kidney cancer. The CDR3 here is CASSPGNRYEQYF. The CDR3 DNA sequence: TGTGCCAGCAGCCCCGGGAACCGCTACGAGCAGTACTTC.